The present TCR beta chain was sequenced within a study of CD8 T cells in Susac syndrome (dated by TCRdb to the late 2010s). Study-level background: Repertoire sequencing was used to test whether CD8+ T cell activation and differentiation in Susac syndrome was antigen driven.

In its sample, this clonotype was seen once. No cognate antigen has been identified for it. Nothing much larger sits one base from this clone, and base qualities are not available. Just one read gives weak support. RNA was extracted using the RNeasy kit, and roughly 0.5 to 1 ug of the RNA was reverse transcribed with random hexamers. The immunoSEQ multiplex PCR assay, which covers 54 Vbeta and 13 Jbeta segments, was used to amplify TCR beta CDR3 regions. Bias from PCR amplification was corrected by using a synthetic template baseline for primer optimization and for computational correction. As for the authors' bioinformatics: Reads were annotated to V, D and J genes according to IMGT and were analyzed with immunoSEQ Analyzer, with only productive sequences retained. To calculate clonality, Shannon entropy was normalized by log2 of the number of productive unique sequences and then subtracted from one. For each patient and control, public and private clones were evaluated within the 100 most prevalent clones. Clones were defined as Susac-specific if absent from the healthy and MS cohorts, from 1052 published viral clones and from other ImmuneACCESS disease sequences. TCRdb reanalyzed the raw reads on its own, using fastp at Q25 for trimming and MiXCR for clone calling, and kept in-frame beta chains. Rows merge per CDR3 protein into single entries with the most common DNA and genes. V and J calls and clone size were set by TCRdb, not the authors. This sample holds around 160,000 distinct CDR3 sequences; roughly 93% were observed only once. Approximately 0.14% of the sample comes from the top ten.

The paper's findings and limits, for the study overall: The number of individuals in the TCR sequencing and HLA analysis was acknowledged as relatively small.

High-throughput TCR beta sequencing profiled peripheral blood CD8+ and CD4+ T cells from healthy donors, Susac syndrome patients and multiple sclerosis patients. The healthy donors served as controls matched for age and sex. CD8+ TEMRA cells were enriched by FACS, while bulk CD8+ and CD4+ T cells were purified by magnetic negative isolation. Blood was drawn into EDTA tubes, processed within 24 hours, and PBMCs were isolated by density gradient centrifugation. PBMCs destined for TCR sequencing were cryopreserved in liquid nitrogen and later thawed in a 37 °C water bath. The sorted or isolated CD4+, CD8+ and CD8+ TEMRA cells reached a purity of at least 90%. The sequencing input was CD4+ T cells from PBMCs. The sequence came from a human donor in good health.

The CDR3 corresponds to CASSRGGAGYTF. The nucleotide sequence reads as follows: TGTGCCAGCAGCCGTGGTGGGGCTGGCTACACCTTC. The rearranged chain carries TRBV27 and TRBJ1-2; the best D guess is TRBD1, with 5 bases matching. The germline V gene (reference sequence) specifies MNHEY as CDR1 and SMNVEV as CDR2. A distance of 12 bases separates the germline ends of V and J, which lose 6 bases and 7 bases respectively. The CDR3 starts with the cysteine, ends with the phenylalanine, and has 12 residues. The sequence is cut down to CDR3 DNA, 36 bases in frame from base 1.